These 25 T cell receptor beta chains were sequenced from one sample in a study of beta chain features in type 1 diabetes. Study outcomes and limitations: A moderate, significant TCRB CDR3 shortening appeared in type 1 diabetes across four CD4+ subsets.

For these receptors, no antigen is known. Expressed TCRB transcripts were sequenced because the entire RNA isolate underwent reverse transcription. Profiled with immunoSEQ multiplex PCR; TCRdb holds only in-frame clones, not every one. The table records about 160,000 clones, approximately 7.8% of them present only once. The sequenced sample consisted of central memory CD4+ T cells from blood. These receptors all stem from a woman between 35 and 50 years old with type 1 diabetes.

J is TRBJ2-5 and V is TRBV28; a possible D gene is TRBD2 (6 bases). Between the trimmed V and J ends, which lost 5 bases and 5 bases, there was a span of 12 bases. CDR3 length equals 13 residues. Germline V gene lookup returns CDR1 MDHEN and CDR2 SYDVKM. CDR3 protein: CASSAEGGETQYF. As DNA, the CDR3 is TGTGCCAGCAGTGCGGAGGGTGGCGAGACCCAGTACTTC.

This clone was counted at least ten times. In nucleotides, the CDR3 is TGTGCCAGCAGCGGGACAGGGTGGTTTCAGCCCCAGCATTTT. It encodes CASSGTGWFQPQHF. The V gene is TRBV28, the J gene TRBJ1-5, with 9 bases fitting TRBD1. The junction had 6 bases not matched to a gene; V was cut back by 6 bases and J by 6 bases. CDR3 size: 14 residues. Germline loops: CDR1 MDHEN, CDR2 SYDVKM.

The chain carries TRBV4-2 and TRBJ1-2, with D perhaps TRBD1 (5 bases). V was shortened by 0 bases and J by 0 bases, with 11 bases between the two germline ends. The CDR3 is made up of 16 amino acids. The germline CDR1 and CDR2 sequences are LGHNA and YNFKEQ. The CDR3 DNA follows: TGTGCCAGCAGCCAAGATGGGGTGACAGCTAACTATGGCTACACCTTC. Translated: CASSQDGVTANYGYTF.

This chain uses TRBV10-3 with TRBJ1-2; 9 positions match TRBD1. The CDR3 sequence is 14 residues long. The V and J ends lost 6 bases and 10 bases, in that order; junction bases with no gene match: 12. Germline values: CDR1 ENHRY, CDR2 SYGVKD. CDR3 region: CAISRTGETLDYTF. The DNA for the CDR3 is TGTGCCATCAGCCGGACAGGGGAGACCTTGGACTACACCTTC.

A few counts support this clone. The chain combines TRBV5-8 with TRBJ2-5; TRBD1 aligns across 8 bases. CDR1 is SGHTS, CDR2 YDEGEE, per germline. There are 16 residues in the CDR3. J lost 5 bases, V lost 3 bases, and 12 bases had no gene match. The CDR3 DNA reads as TGTGCCAGCAGCTCGTGGCCGACAGGGGTGGGCGAGACCCAGTACTTC. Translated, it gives CASSSWPTGVGETQYF.

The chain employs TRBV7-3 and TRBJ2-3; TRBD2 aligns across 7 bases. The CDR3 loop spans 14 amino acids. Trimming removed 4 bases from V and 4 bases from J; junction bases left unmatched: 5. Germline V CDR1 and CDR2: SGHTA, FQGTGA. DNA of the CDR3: TGTGCCAGCAGCTCTTCTAGCGGCGCAGATACGCAGTATTTT. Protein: CASSSSSGADTQYF.

The CDR3 coding sequence is TGTGCCAGCACCCTAAGACGGGGGGGTGGGCCCCAGCATTTT. Amino acid sequence: CASTLRRGGGPQHF. The rearrangement links TRBV27 to TRBJ1-5, with D possibly matching TRBD1 (5 bases). In germline, CDR1 is MNHEY, CDR2 SMNVEV (reference sequence). The CDR3 is 14 amino acids. Trimming cost V 7 bases and J 9 bases, with 19 bases left between them.

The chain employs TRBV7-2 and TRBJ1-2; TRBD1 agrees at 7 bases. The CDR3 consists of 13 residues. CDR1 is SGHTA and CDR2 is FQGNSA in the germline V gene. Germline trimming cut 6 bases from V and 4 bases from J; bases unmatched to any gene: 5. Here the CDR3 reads CASSLDRLYGYTF. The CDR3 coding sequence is TGTGCCAGCAGTCTGGACAGGCTCTATGGCTACACCTTC.

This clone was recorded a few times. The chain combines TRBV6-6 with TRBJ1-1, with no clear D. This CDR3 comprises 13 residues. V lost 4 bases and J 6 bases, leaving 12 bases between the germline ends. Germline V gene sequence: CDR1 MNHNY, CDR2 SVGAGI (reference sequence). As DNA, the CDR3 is TGTGCCAGCAGTTCGCCGGGGAGTCCTGAAGCTTTCTTT. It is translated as CASSSPGSPEAFF.

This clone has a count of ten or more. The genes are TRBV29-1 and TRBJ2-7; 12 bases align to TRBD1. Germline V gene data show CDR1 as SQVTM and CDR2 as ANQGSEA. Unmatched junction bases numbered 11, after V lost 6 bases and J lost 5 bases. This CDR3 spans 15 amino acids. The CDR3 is CSVYTPGQGAHEQYF. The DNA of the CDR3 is TGCAGCGTCTACACACCGGGACAGGGGGCGCACGAGCAGTACTTC.

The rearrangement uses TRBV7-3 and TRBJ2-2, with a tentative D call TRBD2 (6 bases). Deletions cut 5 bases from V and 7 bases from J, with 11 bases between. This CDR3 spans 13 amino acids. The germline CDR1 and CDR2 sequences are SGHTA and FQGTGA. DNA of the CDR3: TGTGCCAGCAGCCACACGGGGGACGGGGAGCTGTTTTTT. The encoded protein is CASSHTGDGELFF.

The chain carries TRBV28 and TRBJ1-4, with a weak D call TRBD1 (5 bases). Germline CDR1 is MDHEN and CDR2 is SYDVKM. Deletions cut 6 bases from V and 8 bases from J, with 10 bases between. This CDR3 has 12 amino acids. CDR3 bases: TGTGCCAGCAGGGGGCAAGAGGAAAAACTGTTTTTT. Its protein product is CASRGQEEKLFF.

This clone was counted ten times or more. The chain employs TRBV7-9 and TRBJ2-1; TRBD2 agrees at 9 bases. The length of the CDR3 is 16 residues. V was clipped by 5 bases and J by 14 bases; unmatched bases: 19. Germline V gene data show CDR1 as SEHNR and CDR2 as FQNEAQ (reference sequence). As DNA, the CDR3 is TGTGCCAGCAGCCCCAGTGGGGGCCTAGCGGGGCCAACGGAGTTCTTC. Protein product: CASSPSGGLAGPTEFF. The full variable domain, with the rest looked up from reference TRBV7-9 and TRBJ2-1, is DTGVSQNPRHKITKRGQNVTFRCDPISEHNRLYWYRQTLGQGPEFLTYFQNEAQLEKSRLLSDRFSAERPKGSFSTLEIQRTEQGDSAMYLCASSPSGGLAGPTEFFGPGTRLTVL.

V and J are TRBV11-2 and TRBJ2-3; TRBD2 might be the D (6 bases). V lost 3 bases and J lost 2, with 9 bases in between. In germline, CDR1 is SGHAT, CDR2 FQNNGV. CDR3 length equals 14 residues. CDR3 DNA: TGTGCCAGCAGCTTGGGGGGATTCACAGATACGCAGTATTTT. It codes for CASSLGGFTDTQYF.

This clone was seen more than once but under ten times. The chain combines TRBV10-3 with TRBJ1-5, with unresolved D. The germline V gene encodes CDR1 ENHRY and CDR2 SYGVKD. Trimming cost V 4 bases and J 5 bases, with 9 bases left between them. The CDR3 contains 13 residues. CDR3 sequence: CAISGQPDQPQHF. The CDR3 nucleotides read TGTGCCATCAGTGGACAACCCGATCAGCCCCAGCATTTT.

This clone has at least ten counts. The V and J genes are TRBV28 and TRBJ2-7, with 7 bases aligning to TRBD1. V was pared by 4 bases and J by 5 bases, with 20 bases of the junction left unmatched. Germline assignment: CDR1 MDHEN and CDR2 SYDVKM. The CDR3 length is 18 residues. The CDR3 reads CASSSTLPTGKEENEQYF. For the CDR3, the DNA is TGTGCCAGCAGTTCCACCTTACCGACAGGGAAGGAGGAAAACGAGCAGTACTTC.

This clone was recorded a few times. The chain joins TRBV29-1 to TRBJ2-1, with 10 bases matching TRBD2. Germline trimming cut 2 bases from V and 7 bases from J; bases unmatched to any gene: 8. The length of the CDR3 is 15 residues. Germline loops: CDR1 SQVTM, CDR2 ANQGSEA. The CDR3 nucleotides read TGCAGCGTTGAAACCCTAGCGGGGGTCTGGAATGAGCAGTTCTTC. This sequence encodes CSVETLAGVWNEQFF.

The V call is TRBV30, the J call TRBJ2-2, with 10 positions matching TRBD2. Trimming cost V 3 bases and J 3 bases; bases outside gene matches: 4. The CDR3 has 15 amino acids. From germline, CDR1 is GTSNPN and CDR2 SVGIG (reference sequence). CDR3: CAWSGLAVDTGELFF. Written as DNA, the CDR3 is TGTGCCTGGAGCGGACTAGCGGTAGACACCGGGGAGCTGTTTTTT.

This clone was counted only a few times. This CDR3 reads CATKSGGSTDTQYF. The CDR3 coding sequence is TGTGCCACCAAATCTGGCGGGAGTACAGATACGCAGTATTTT. The gene calls are TRBV5-4 and TRBJ2-3; 7 bases fit TRBD2. There are 14 residues in the CDR3. The germline V gene has CDR1 SGHNT and CDR2 YYREEE (reference sequence). The V gene end was trimmed by 9 bases and the J gene end by 3 bases; junction bases not matched to a gene: 10.

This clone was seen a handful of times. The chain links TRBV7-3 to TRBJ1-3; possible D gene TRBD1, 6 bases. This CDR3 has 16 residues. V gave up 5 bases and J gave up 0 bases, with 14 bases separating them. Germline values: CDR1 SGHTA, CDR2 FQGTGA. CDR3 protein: CASSQGPHRSGNTIYF. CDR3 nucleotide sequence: TGTGCCAGCAGCCAGGGGCCCCATCGCTCTGGAAACACCATATATTTT. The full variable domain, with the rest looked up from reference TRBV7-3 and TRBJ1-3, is GAGVSQTPSNKVTEKGKYVELRCDPISGHTALYWYRQSLGQGPEFLIYFQGTGAADDSGLPNDRFFAVRPEGSVSTLKIQRTERGDSAVYLCASSQGPHRSGNTIYFGEGSWLTVV.

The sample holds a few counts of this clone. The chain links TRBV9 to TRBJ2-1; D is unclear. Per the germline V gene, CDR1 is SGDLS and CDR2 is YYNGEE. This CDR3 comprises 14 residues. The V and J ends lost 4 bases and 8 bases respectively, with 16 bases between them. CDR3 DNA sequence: TGTGCCAGCAGCCCGACCACTTTGGAGCATGAGCAGTTCTTC. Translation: CASSPTTLEHEQFF.

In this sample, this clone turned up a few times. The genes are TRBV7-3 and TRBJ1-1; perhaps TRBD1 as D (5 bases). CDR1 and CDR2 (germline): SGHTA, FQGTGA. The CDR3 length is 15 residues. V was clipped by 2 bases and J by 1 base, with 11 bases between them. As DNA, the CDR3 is TGTGCCAGCAGCTTACAGGGTACTACGAACACTGAAGCTTTCTTT. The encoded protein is CASSLQGTTNTEAFF.

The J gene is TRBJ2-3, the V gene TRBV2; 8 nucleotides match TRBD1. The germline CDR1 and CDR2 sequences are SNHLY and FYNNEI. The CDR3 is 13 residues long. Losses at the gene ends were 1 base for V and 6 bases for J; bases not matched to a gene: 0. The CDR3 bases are TGTGCCAGCAGTGAAGGGACAGGGGATACGCAGTATTTT. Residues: CASSEGTGDTQYF.

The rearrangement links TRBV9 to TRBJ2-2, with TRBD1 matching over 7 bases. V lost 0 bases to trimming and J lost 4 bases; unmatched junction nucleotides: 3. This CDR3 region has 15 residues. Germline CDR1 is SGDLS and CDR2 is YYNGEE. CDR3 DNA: TGTGCCAGCAGCGTAGAAACAGGGGCCACCGGGGAGCTGTTTTTT. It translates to CASSVETGATGELFF.

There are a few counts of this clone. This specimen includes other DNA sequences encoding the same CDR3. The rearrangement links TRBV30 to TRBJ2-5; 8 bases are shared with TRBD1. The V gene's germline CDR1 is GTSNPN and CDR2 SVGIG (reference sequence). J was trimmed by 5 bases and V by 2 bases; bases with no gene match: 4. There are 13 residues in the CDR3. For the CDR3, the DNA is TGTGCCTGGAGTCAGGGGGCGCAGGAGACCCAGTACTTC. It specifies CAWSQGAQETQYF. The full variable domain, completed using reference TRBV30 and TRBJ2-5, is SQTIHQWPATLVQPVGSPLSLECTVEGTSNPNLYWYRQAAGRGLQLLFYSVGIGQISSEVPQNLSASRPQDRQFILSSKKLLLSDSGFYLCAWSQGAQETQYFGPGTRLLVL.